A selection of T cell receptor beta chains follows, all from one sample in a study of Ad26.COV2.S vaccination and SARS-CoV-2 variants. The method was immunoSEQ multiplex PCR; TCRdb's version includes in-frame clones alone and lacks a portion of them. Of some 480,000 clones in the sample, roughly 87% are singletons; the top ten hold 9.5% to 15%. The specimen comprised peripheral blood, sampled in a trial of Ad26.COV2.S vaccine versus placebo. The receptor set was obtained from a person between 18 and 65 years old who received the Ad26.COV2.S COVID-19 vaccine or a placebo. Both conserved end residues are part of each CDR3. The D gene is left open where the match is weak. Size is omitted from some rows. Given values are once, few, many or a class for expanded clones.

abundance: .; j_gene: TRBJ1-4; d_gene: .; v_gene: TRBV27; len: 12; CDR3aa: CASGGAHEKLFF; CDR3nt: TGTGCCAGCGGGGGGGCGCATGAAAAACTGTTTTTT
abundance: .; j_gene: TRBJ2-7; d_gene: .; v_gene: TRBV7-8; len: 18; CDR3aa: CASSPLVTTGKPSYEQYF; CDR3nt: TGTGCCAGCAGCCCCTTGGTCACGACAGGCAAACCTTCCTACGAGCAGTACTTC
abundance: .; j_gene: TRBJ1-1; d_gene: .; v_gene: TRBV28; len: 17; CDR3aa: CASSLWYPSGRNTEAFF; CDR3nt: TGTGCCAGCAGTTTATGGTACCCCTCGGGAAGGAACACTGAAGCTTTCTTT
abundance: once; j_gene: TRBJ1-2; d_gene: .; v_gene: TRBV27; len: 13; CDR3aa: CASSLAGFNGYTF; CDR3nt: TGTGCCAGCAGTTTGGCAGGATTCAATGGCTACACCTTC
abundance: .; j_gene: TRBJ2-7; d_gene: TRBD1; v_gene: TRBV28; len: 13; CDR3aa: CATSGQGAYEQYF; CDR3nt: TGTGCCACCAGTGGACAGGGTGCCTACGAGCAGTACTTC
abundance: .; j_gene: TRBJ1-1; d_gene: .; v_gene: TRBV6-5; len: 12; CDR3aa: CASSRLTSEAFF; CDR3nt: TGTGCCAGCAGTCGGCTGACGAGCGAAGCTTTCTTT
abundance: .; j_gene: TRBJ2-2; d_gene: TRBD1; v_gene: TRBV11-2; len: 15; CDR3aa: CASSSRDRAPGELFF; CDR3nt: TGTGCCAGCAGCTCCCGGGACAGGGCCCCCGGGGAGCTGTTTTTT
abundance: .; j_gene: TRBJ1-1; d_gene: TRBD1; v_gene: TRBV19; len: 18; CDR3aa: CASSTMGQGRGVNTEAFF; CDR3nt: TGTGCCAGTAGTACCATGGGACAGGGCCGGGGGGTGAACACTGAAGCTTTCTTT
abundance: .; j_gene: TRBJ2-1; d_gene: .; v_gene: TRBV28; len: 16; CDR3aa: CASSLGAALSYNEQFF; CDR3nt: TGTGCCAGCAGTTTAGGGGCGGCCCTCTCCTACAATGAGCAGTTCTTC
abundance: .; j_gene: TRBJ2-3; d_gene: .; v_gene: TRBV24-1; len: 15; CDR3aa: CATSDFSGSTDTQYF; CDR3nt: TGTGCCACCAGTGATTTCAGCGGGAGCACAGATACGCAGTATTTT
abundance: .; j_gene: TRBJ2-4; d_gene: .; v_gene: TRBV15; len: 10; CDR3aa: CATSRGTLVF; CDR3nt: TGTGCCACCAGCAGAGGGACACTCGTCTTC
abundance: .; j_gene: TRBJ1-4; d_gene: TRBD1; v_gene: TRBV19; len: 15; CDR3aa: CASSLTGGAGEKLFF; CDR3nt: TGTGCCAGTAGTTTAACAGGGGGCGCCGGGGAAAAACTGTTTTTT
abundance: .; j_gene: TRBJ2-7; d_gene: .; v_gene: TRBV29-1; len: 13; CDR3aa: CSVAAGPGYEQYF; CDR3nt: TGCAGCGTGGCGGCCGGACCGGGCTACGAGCAGTACTTC
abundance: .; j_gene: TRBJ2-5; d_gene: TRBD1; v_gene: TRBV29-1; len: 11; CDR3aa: CSTRTGETQYF; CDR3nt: TGCAGCACCCGGACAGGGGAAACCCAGTACTTC
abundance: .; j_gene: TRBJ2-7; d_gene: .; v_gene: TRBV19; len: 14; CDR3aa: CASKKTQGSYEQYF; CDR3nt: TGTGCCAGCAAAAAAACACAAGGCTCCTACGAGCAGTACTTC
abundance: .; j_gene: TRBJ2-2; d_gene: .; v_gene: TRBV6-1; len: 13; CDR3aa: CASSEWGTGELFF; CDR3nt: TGTGCCAGCAGTGAATGGGGGACCGGGGAGCTGTTTTTT
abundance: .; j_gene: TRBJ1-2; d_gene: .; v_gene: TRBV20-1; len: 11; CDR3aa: CSAAAIYGYTF; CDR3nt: TGCAGTGCAGCCGCTATATATGGCTACACCTTC
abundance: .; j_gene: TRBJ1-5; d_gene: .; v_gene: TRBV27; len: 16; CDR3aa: CASSLFGRGVGQPQHF; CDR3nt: TGTGCCAGCAGTTTATTCGGCAGGGGTGTAGGTCAGCCCCAGCATTTT
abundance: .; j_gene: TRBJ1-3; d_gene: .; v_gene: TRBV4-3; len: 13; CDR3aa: CASSHGTGNTIYF; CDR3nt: TGCGCCAGCAGCCACGGGACTGGAAACACCATATATTTT
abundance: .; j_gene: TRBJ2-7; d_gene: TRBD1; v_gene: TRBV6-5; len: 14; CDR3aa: CASRNQGAFYEQYF; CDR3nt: TGTGCCAGCAGAAACCAGGGGGCCTTCTACGAGCAGTACTTC
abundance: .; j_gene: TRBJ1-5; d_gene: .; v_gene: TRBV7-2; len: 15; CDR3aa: CASSDQGRVNQPQHF; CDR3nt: TGTGCCAGCAGCGACCAGGGGAGAGTTAATCAGCCCCAGCATTTT
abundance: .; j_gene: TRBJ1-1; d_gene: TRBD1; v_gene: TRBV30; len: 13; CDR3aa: CASRQGGDTEAFF; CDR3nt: TGTGCCTCACGACAGGGTGGAGACACTGAAGCTTTCTTT
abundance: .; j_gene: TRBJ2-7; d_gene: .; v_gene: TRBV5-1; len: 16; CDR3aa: CASSVDGRVGFDEQYF; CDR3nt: TGCGCCAGCAGCGTGGATGGGCGGGTTGGATTCGACGAGCAGTACTTC